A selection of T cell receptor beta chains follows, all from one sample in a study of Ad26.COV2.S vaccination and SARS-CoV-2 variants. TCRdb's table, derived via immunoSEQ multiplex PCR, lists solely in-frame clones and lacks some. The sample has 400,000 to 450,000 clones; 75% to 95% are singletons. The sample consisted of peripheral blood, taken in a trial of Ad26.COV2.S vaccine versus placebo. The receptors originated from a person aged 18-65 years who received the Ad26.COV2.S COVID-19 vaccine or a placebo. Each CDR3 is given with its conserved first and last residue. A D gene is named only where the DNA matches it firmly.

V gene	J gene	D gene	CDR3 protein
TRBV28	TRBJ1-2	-	CASSFEGMGRYGYTF
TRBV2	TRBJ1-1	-	CASSRTANTEAFF
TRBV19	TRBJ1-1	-	CVTLGWNTEAFF
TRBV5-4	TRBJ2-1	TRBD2	CASSSGLAGGEQFF
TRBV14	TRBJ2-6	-	CASSQQFSGANVLTF
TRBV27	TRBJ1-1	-	CASSWSLDNPPAFF
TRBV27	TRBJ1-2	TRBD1	CASSLTWTGAGYGYTF
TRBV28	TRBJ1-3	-	CASSTRGGTIYF
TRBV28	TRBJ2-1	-	CASSFISDGDEQFF
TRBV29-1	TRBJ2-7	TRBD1	CSVEGTQGTGEQYF
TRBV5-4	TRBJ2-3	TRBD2	CASSRRLAGGNRDTQYF
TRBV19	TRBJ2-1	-	CASSYKLARQFF
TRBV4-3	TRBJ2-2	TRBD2	CASSETSGNTGELFF
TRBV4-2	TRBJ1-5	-	CASSKSGTENQPQHF
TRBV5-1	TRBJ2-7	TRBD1	CASSLEGQVSYEQYF
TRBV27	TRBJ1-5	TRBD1	CASSPGPQGGQPQHF
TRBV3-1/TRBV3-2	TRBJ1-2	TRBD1	CASSQDRQGGYTF
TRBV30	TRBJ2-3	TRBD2	CAWRRWSSGSTDTQYF
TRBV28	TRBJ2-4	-	CASSFGGRVAKNIQYF
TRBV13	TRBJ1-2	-	CASSSPRAGYTF
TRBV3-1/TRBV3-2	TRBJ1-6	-	CASSPNQGSPLHF
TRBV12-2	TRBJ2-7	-	CASRLEAPQAGEQYF
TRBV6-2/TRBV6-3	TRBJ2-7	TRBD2	CASSYLAGGYSYEQYF
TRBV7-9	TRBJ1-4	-	CASSHDGGLSEKLFF
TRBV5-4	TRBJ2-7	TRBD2	CASSLDGRAREQYF
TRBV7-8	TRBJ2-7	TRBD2	CASSLRTSGLGSSYEQYF
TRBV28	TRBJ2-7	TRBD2	CASSFNGGGEQYF
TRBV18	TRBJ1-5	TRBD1	CASSETGGRNQPQHF
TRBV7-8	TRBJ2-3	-	CASSSGPVFNTDTQYF